The rows below give T cell receptor beta chains drawn from one sample of a study of T cell responses to AZD1222 COVID-19 vaccine. Sequencing used immunoSEQ multiplex PCR; TCRdb keeps in-frame clones, though not all of them. The sample lists 120,000 to 150,000 clones, 70% to 90% occurring once. The sample was peripheral blood, taken 28 days after the second AZD1222 dose. These receptor sequences come from an adult who received the AZD1222 COVID-19 vaccine. The CDR3 runs from the conserved cysteine through the conserved F or W. D genes are given only for firm matches.

V: TRBV6-5; D: NA; CDR3: CASSTPTPLGYTF
V: TRBV10-1; D: NA; CDR3: CASSESRTVNEKLFF
V: TRBV7-6; D: NA; CDR3: CASSPQNTEAFF
V: TRBV28; D: NA; CDR3: CASRQHSDSNQPQHF
V: TRBV6-5; D: NA; CDR3: CASSPERSEKLFF
V: TRBV4-1; D: NA; CDR3: CASSQAGDGTDTQYF
V: TRBV18; D: NA; CDR3: CASSREVGWNYGYTF
V: TRBV11-2; D: NA; CDR3: CASSFQVNEKLFF
V: TRBV5-1; D: NA; CDR3: CASSVNREGADTQYF
V: TRBV19; D: NA; CDR3: CASRGVTNTEAFF
V: TRBV24-1; D: NA; CDR3: CATSESGSNQPQHF
V: TRBV10-2; D: NA; CDR3: CASSPLASYEQYF
V: TRBV6-6; D: NA; CDR3: CASSYSTDEAFF
V: TRBV18; D: NA; CDR3: CASSPQGLNTEAFF
V: TRBV15; D: NA; CDR3: CATSREGAGYGYTF
V: TRBV30; D: TRBD1; CDR3: CAWRGQFYNSPLHF
V: TRBV18; D: NA; CDR3: CASSPPGLSGYTF
V: TRBV28; D: TRBD1; CDR3: CASSFTGGRWQPQHF
V: TRBV5-3; D: NA; CDR3: CARSFPGTDTYNEQFF
V: TRBV27; D: NA; CDR3: CASTLWRGTPRDEQYF
V: TRBV6-5; D: TRBD1; CDR3: CASRLQGERADTQYF
V: TRBV29-1; D: NA; CDR3: CSTRTGAYEQYF
V: TRBV7-6; D: TRBD2; CDR3: CASSLLAGTDTQYF
V: TRBV5-1; D: NA; CDR3: CASSLDGQGNGYGYTF
V: TRBV12-3/TRBV12-4; D: TRBD1; CDR3: CASRSGTGNGYTF
V: TRBV11-2; D: NA; CDR3: CASSERQTTNYGYTF
V: TRBV6-5; D: NA; CDR3: CASSPRTLTNEKLFF
V: TRBV6-5; D: NA; CDR3: CASSNTGQAGGYTF
V: TRBV2; D: NA; CDR3: CASSEARRGYTF
V: TRBV24-1; D: NA; CDR3: CATSDHGGTTDTQYF
V: TRBV11-2; D: NA; CDR3: CASSFGGGDYGYTF